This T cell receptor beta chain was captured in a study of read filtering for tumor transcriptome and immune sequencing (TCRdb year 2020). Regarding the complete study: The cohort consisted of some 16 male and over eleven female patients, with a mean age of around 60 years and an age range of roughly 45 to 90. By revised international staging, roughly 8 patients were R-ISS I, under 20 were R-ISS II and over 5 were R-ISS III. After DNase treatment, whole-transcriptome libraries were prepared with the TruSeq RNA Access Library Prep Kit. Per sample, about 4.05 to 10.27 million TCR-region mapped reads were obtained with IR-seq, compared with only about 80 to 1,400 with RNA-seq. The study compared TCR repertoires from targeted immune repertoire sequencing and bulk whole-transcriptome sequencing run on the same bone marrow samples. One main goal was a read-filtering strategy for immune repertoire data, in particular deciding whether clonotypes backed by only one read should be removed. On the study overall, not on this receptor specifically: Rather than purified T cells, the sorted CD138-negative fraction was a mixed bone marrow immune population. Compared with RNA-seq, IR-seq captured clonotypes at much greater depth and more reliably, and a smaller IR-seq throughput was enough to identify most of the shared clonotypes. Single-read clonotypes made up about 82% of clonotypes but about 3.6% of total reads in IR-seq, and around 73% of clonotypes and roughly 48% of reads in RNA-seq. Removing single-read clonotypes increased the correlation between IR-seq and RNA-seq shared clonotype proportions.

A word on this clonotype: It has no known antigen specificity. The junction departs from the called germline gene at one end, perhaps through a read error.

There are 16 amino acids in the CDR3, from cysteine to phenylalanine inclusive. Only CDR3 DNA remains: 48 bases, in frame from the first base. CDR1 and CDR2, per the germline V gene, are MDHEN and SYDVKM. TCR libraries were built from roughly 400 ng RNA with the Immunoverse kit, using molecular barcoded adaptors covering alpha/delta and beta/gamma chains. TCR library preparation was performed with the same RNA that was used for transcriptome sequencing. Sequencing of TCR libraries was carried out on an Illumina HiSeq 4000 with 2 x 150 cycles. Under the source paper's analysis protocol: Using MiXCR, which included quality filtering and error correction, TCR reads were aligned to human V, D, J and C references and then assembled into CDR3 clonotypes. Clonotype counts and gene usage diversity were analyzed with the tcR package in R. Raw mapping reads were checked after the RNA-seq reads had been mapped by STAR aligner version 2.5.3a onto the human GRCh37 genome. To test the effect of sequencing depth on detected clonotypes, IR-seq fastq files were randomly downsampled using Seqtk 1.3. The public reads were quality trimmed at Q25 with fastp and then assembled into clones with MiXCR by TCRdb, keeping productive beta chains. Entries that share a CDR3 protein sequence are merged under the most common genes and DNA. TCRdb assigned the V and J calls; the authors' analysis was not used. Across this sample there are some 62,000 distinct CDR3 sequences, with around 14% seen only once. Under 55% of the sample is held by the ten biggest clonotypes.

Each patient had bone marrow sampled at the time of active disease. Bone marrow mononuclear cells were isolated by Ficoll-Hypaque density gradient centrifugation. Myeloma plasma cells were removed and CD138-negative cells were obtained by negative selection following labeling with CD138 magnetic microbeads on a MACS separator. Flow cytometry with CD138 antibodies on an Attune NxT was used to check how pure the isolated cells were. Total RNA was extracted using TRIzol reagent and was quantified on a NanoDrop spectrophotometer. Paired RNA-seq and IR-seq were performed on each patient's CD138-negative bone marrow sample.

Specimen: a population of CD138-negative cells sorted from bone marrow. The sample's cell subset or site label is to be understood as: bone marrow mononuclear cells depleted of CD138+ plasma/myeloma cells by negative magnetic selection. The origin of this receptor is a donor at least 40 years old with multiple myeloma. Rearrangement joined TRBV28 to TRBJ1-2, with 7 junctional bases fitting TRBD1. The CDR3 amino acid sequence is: CANSFGGQVPLYGYTF. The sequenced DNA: TGTGCCAACAGTTTCGGAGGACAGGTCCCCCTCTATGGCTACACCTTC.